This T cell receptor beta chain was recovered during a study of blood T cell repertoires in COVID-19. The wider study: The United States, Italy and Spain were the sources of the acute and convalescent COVID-19 samples. From T cells, B-cell-depleted T cells, or PBMCs came the material, which was cDNA or gDNA.

Participant ages covered 18 to 89 years across 25 or so US areas. Participant reports of clinical history set cohort assignment. Germline values: CDR1 MGHRA, CDR2 YSYEKL. This CDR3 is 16 amino acids long. V lost 0 bases to trimming and J lost 3 bases, with 15 bases between them. Sequenced by immunoSEQ multiplex PCR; TCRdb stores in-frame clones only, minus some. The table shows roughly 240,000 clones, with approximately 90% occurring only once. The source of this sequence is a man aged 45-60 years who had been exposed to COVID-19. The V and J genes are TRBV4-1 and TRBJ2-7; D remains unclear. Input material: PBMCs or T cells enriched from blood (not recorded which). The CDR3 reads CASSQEFRQAIYEQYV. The CDR3 DNA reads TGCGCCAGCAGCCAAGAGTTCCGGCAGGCCATCTACGAGCAGTACGTC.